The clone carrying this T cell receptor (beta chain) showed up just a few times. As yet, its antigen is unknown. Stated treatment: oral pan-JAK inhibitor, 5-10 mg twice daily. Sequencing relied on a cDNA template that was reverse transcribed from extracted RNA. Clones were sequenced by immunoSEQ multiplex PCR, and TCRdb holds only the in-frame ones, with some missing. The repertoire consists of under 150,000 clones, with around 60% occurring once and the leading ten covering around 6%. This record comes from a study of CD8+ T cells in alopecia areata. Points from the study as a whole: Many of the expanded lesional clones endured in scalp and blood while on tofacitinib. For lesional scalp, especially alopecia totalis/universalis, clonality was higher than in normal scalp.

Germline V gene data show CDR1 as SEHNR and CDR2 as FQNEAQ (reference sequence). This CDR3 has 14 residues. V dropped 6 bases and J dropped 2 bases, with 14 bases sitting between them. The sequence derives from a human donor with alopecia areata. The sequencing here drew on CD4+ T cells sorted from blood, taken at week 4, from a patient treated with tofacitinib. The chain combines TRBV7-9 with TRBJ2-7; the D gene is possibly TRBD2 (6 bases). In DNA, the CDR3 is TGTGCCAGCAGTTCGATACGGGGGACCTACGAGCAGTACTTC. This codes for CASSSIRGTYEQYF.